Listed below are T cell receptor beta chains from one sample, sequenced in a study of T cells after yellow fever vaccination. Each CDR3 protein is one row after TCRdb ran MiXCR on the 5' RACE reads. Of 200,000 to 300,000 distinct CDR3 sequences listed, 6.5% to 8.5% are singletons. The source was CD4+ T cells sorted from PBMCs, collected 15 days after the yellow fever booster vaccination. Every receptor here comes from a young man who received the YFV17D yellow fever vaccine. CDR3s include the opening cysteine and the closing phenylalanine or tryptophan. The D gene is left open where the match is weak. Part of the rows lack a size; the others show once, few, many or a class for expanded clones.

J,size,V,D,DNA,CDR3
TRBJ1-6,-,TRBV25-1,-,TGTGCCAGCAGTTTAACACAGGGAGATTCACCCCTCCACTTT,CASSLTQGDSPLHF
TRBJ2-7,few,TRBV7-2,-,TGTGCCAGCAAAAGACAGGTCCCCCCCTACGAGCAGTACTTC,CASKRQVPPYEQYF
TRBJ1-5,few,TRBV12-3/TRBV12-4,-,TGTGCCAGCAGTTTCAGGGAACGGCAGCCCCAGCATTTT,CASSFRERQPQHF
TRBJ2-7,many,TRBV10-3,TRBD2,TGTGCCATCAGTGGAACCGCTAGCGGGAGTGGAGAGCAGTACTTC,CAISGTASGSGEQYF
TRBJ2-3,-,TRBV6-4,-,TGTGCCAGCAGTGACGGACGCTCCCCCCAGTATTTT,CASSDGRSPQYF
TRBJ2-1,few,TRBV5-1,TRBD2,TGCGCCAGCAGCTTTAATGCCCTAGCGGGAGTCAATGAGCAGTTCTTC,CASSFNALAGVNEQFF
TRBJ2-1,few,TRBV4-3,-,TGCGCCAGCAGCCAAGAGTACTCCAACTCCTACAATGAGCAGTTCTTC,CASSQEYSNSYNEQFF
TRBJ1-6,few,TRBV20-1,-,TGCAGTGCTAGCCGGGATAGGGTGGAATCACCCCTCCACTTT,CSASRDRVESPLHF
TRBJ1-6,many,TRBV10-1,-,TGCGCCAGCGGGACCTGGAATTCACCCCTCCACTTT,CASGTWNSPLHF
TRBJ2-2,many,TRBV5-4,-,TGTGCCAGCAGCTTAGGGGGCACCGGGGAGCTGTTTTTT,CASSLGGTGELFF
TRBJ2-1,few,TRBV27,-,TGTGCCAGCAGTACAAGCAGGGACGCCTACAATGAGCAGTTCTTC,CASSTSRDAYNEQFF
TRBJ2-1,few,TRBV7-2,-,TGTGCCAGCAGCCCACAGGAGGGGGCCTACAATGAGCAGTTCTTC,CASSPQEGAYNEQFF
TRBJ1-1,many,TRBV20-1,-,TGCAGTGCAAGAAGGGGGGCTTGGGAAGCTTTCTTT,CSARRGAWEAFF
TRBJ1-4,many,TRBV4-2,-,TGTGCCAGCAGCCAAGATCCCCAGGAAAAACTGTTTTTT,CASSQDPQEKLFF
TRBJ2-3,-,TRBV7-8,TRBD2,TGTGCCAGCAGCTTAGTGGGGACTAGCGTCCGCACAGATACGCAGTATTTT,CASSLVGTSVRTDTQYF
TRBJ2-5,-,TRBV20-1,-,TGCAGTGCGAAACGGACAGCTCAAGAGACCCAGTACTTC,CSAKRTAQETQYF
TRBJ2-7,many,TRBV3-1,-,TGTGCCAGCAGCCCCTGGGGCACGGGCGATTACGAGCAGTACTTC,CASSPWGTGDYEQYF
TRBJ1-6,few,TRBV20-1,-,TGCAGTGCCGGACAGACAAATTCACCCCTCCACTTT,CSAGQTNSPLHF
TRBJ2-1,-,TRBV20-1,TRBD2,TGCAGTGCTTCTCCGGGACTAGCGGGAGGGCCTTTCCCCTTC,CSASPGLAGGPFPF
TRBJ2-3,few,TRBV12-3/TRBV12-4,TRBD2,TGTGCCAGCAGACGGACTAGCGGGAACACAGATACGCAGTATTTT,CASRRTSGNTDTQYF
TRBJ2-7,few,TRBV12-3/TRBV12-4,-,TGTGCCAGCAGAGAAAGCCCGTATGAGGACTACGAGCAGTACTTC,CASRESPYEDYEQYF
TRBJ1-5,many,TRBV6-1,TRBD1,TGTGCCAGCAGACTTACAGGGGGCGGAAAGCCCCAGCATTTT,CASRLTGGGKPQHF
TRBJ1-2,-,TRBV6-1,TRBD1,TGTGCCAGCATTCCGGCCATGGGATCGACAGGGCGGGGCTACACCTTC,CASIPAMGSTGRGYTF
TRBJ2-7,many,TRBV12-3/TRBV12-4,-,TGTGCCAGCAGTCCCGGTCCGGGACCCTCCTACGAGCAGTACTTC,CASSPGPGPSYEQYF
TRBJ1-6,many,TRBV20-1,TRBD1,TGCAGTGCAAAAAGGACAGGGGAATCACCCCTCCACTTT,CSAKRTGESPLHF
TRBJ2-5,-,TRBV9,TRBD2,TGTGCCAGCAGCGTAGGGAGCGGGATAAACCAAGAGACCCAGTACTTC,CASSVGSGINQETQYF
TRBJ1-1,few,TRBV29-1,-,TGCAGCGTTATTGTGAACACTGAAGCTTTCTTT,CSVIVNTEAFF
TRBJ2-7,few,TRBV28,-,TGTGCCAGCAGAACCGGGACCGTCAGCGGGCAGTACTTC,CASRTGTVSGQYF
TRBJ2-7,few,TRBV12-3/TRBV12-4,TRBD2,TGTGCCAGCAGCCGTTGGTTGGGACTAGCGGGAGACAACGAGCAGTACTTC,CASSRWLGLAGDNEQYF
TRBJ2-1,many,TRBV3-1,-,TGTGCCAGCAGCCAGACGGCGACTGAGCAGTTCTTC,CASSQTATEQFF
TRBJ2-3,many,TRBV7-2,-,TGTGCCAGCAGGGGGGCTAGCACAGATACGCAGTATTTT,CASRGASTDTQYF
TRBJ1-5,-,TRBV7-2,-,TGTGCCAGCAGCTTAATCGGGGTTAGTCAGCCCCAGCATTTT,CASSLIGVSQPQHF
TRBJ2-2,many,TRBV19,TRBD1,TGTGCCAGTAGTATTTCCAACAGGGGACACACCGGGGAGCTGTTTTTT,CASSISNRGHTGELFF
TRBJ2-1,few,TRBV3-1,-,TGTGCCAGCAGCCAACCCGGACTTCACAATGAGCAGTTCTTC,CASSQPGLHNEQFF
TRBJ2-1,-,TRBV5-1,TRBD2,TGCGCCAGCGGGCCTAGCGGGAGGGCCAACAATGAGCAGTTCTTC,CASGPSGRANNEQFF
TRBJ2-5,few,TRBV27,TRBD1,TGTGCCAGCAGTTCCGGGACAGGGGGGGTAGAGACCCAGTACTTC,CASSSGTGGVETQYF
TRBJ2-7,few,TRBV20-1,TRBD2,TGCAGTGCAACCCGGGGCGGGAGAAGGAACGAGCAGTACTTC,CSATRGGRRNEQYF
TRBJ2-7,many,TRBV5-1,TRBD1,TGCGCCAGCAGCATACAGGGGGCGTCCTACGAGCAGTACTTC,CASSIQGASYEQYF